What follows are 31 T cell receptor beta chains derived from one specimen sequenced in a study of identical twins. TCRdb itself ran the 5' RACE reads through MiXCR, one entry per CDR3 protein. The sample gives approximately 1.8 million distinct CDR3 sequences, roughly 35% of which show up once; about 0.3% is in the top ten. Sequenced sample: cord blood. These receptors came from a newborn girl in good health.

V usage is TRBV11-2 and J usage is TRBJ1-1; D unclear. V gave up 3 bases and J gave up 1 base, with 12 bases separating them. CDR1 and CDR2 (germline): SGHAT, FQNNGV. The CDR3 length is 15 residues. CDR3 amino acids: CASSLPQSGNTEAFF. Written as DNA, the CDR3 is TGTGCCAGCAGCTTGCCTCAGAGCGGGAACACTGAAGCTTTCTTT.

V usage is TRBV12-3 or TRBV12-4 and J usage is TRBJ2-3, with D uncertain. This CDR3 is built from 15 residues. V was trimmed by 2 bases and J by 4 bases, leaving 13 bases between them. Written as DNA, the CDR3 is TGTGCCAGCAGTTTAAGGCCACTCCGAGCAGATACGCAGTATTTT. This translates into CASSLRPLRADTQYF.

This clonotype was counted at least ten times. V is TRBV6-1 and J is TRBJ2-7, with D unclear. The CDR3 loop spans 12 amino acids. Germline V gene sequence: CDR1 MNHNS, CDR2 SASEGT. V was clipped by 2 bases and J by 3 bases, with 5 bases between them. In nucleotides, the CDR3 is TGTGCCAGCAGTGAACTGGGCTACGAGCAGTACTTC. Its protein product is CASSELGYEQYF.

As to this clonotype: Mismatch with germline at one junction end may stem from a read error. The chain couples TRBV10-3 to TRBJ2-1; D remains ambiguous. The CDR3 is made up of 13 amino acids. From germline, CDR1 is ENHRY and CDR2 SYGVKD. The CDR3 nucleotides are TGTGCCATCGGTGAGTCGCACCGAAATGAGCAGTTCTTC. This codes for CAIGESHRNEQFF.

The CDR3 nucleotides are TGTGCCAGCGTAGCCTGGAAAGAAGAGACCCAGTACTTC. This encodes CASVAWKEETQYF. This chain uses TRBV11-1 with TRBJ2-5, with D unresolved. The CDR3 consists of 13 residues. Trimming cost V 8 bases and J 3 bases, with 13 bases left between them. Germline V gives CDR1 SGHAT, CDR2 FQDESV (reference sequence).

This clonotype was found many times. The rearrangement uses TRBV6-5 and TRBJ2-7; possibly TRBD1 for D (6 bases). This CDR3 comprises 14 residues. Germline V gene lookup returns CDR1 MNHEY and CDR2 SVGAGI. Trimming took off 4 bases at V and 0 bases at J, with 10 bases between the two ends. CDR3 amino acids: CASSFGQFSYEQYF. CDR3 sequence (DNA): TGTGCCAGCAGTTTCGGACAGTTCTCCTACGAGCAGTACTTC.

This clonotype was counted only a few times. CDR3 nucleotide sequence: TGTGCCAGCAGTTACGGTCCTAGCGGGAGGGCCGCTGATACGCAGTATTTT. Amino acid sequence: CASSYGPSGRAADTQYF. The V call is TRBV6-5, the J call TRBJ2-3; 12 bases agree with TRBD2. V lost 2 bases, J lost 6 bases, and 9 bases stayed unmatched. This CDR3 is 17 amino acids long. CDR1 and CDR2 from the germline V gene are MNHEY and SVGAGI.

This clonotype was seen many times. The chain carries TRBV24-1 and TRBJ1-4; D call uncertain. CDR1 and CDR2 from the germline V gene are KGHDR and SFDVKD. Trimming removed 2 bases from V and 0 bases from J, with 6 bases in between. The CDR3 extends over 15 amino acids. Here the CDR3 DNA reads TGTGCCACCAGTGATTCAGGAGCAACTAATGAAAAACTGTTTTTT. This gives the protein CATSDSGATNEKLFF.

A few counts support this clonotype. The chain carries TRBV20-1 and TRBJ1-2; D remains ambiguous. V was cut by 2 bases and J by 1 base, with 11 bases left in between. Per the germline V gene, CDR1 is DFQATT and CDR2 is SNEGSKA (reference sequence). The CDR3 is made up of 14 amino acids. CDR3 sequence reads: CSARSARVNYGYTF. In nucleotides, the CDR3 is TGCAGTGCTAGATCAGCCCGTGTTAACTATGGCTACACCTTC.

This clonotype has just a few counts. This chain joins TRBV20-1 and TRBJ1-1; D gene uncertain. The CDR3 is 14 amino acids. CDR1 DFQATT and CDR2 SNEGSKA come from the germline V gene (reference sequence). The V gene lost 1 base and the J gene lost 1 base, with 10 bases spanning the gap. The CDR3 region is CSARVSTSNTEAFF. The CDR3 region has the DNA TGCAGTGCTAGAGTCTCGACATCGAACACTGAAGCTTTCTTT.

This clonotype has more than one count but fewer than ten. The CDR3 DNA reads as TGCGCCAGCAGCATTGGACTAGTAATAACCACAGATACGCAGTATTTT. This sequence encodes CASSIGLVITTDTQYF. The rearrangement links TRBV5-1 to TRBJ2-3, with 7 bases that match TRBD2. J lost 2 bases, V lost 4 bases, and 10 bases had no gene match. CDR1 SGHRS and CDR2 YFSETQ come from the germline V gene. The CDR3 spans 16 residues.

This clonotype has just a few counts. The chain carries TRBV5-1 and TRBJ2-7; 11 bases line up with TRBD1. CDR1 is SGHRS and CDR2 is YFSETQ in the germline V gene. Germline trimming cut 4 bases from V and 3 bases from J; bases unmatched to any gene: 9. The CDR3 runs to 16 residues. The CDR3 sequence: CASSRQTGQGGYEQYF. The CDR3, as DNA: TGCGCCAGCAGCCGACAGACGGGACAGGGGGGCTACGAGCAGTACTTC.

The table lists this clonotype with a count of one. The chain carries TRBV7-2 and TRBJ2-7; TRBD1 or TRBD2 may be the D gene (6 bases each). Between the trimmed V and J ends, which lost 0 bases and 3 bases, there was a span of 12 bases. In germline, CDR1 is SGHTA, CDR2 FQGNSA. The CDR3 has 15 amino acids. The CDR3 spells CASSLARLGGYEQYF. DNA of the CDR3: TGTGCCAGCAGCTTAGCCCGACTAGGGGGCTACGAGCAGTACTTC.

This clonotype was seen more than once but under ten times. This chain connects TRBV11-2 to TRBJ2-7; D gene uncertain. V lost 4 bases and J 2 bases, leaving 12 bases between the germline ends. Germline V gene lookup returns CDR1 SGHAT and CDR2 FQNNGV. The CDR3 is made up of 14 amino acids. Written as DNA, the CDR3 is TGTGCCAGCAGCTCCCTGGCGTCCCCCTACGAGCAGTACTTC. Translation gives CASSSLASPYEQYF.

This clonotype has more than one count but fewer than ten. This chain joins TRBV5-1 and TRBJ2-1; 11 positions match TRBD1. After removal of 6 bases from V and 4 bases from J, the junction contained 6 bases not matched to a gene. CDR1 and CDR2 (germline): SGHRS, YFSETQ. This CDR3 is 15 amino acids long. CDR3 sequence (DNA): TGCGCCAGCACCACCGGGACAGGGGGTTACAATGAGCAGTTCTTC. This translates into CASTTGTGGYNEQFF.

This clonotype was picked up a small number of times. The chain couples TRBV6-6 to TRBJ2-1; D possibly corresponds to TRBD2 (5 bases). The germline V gene encodes CDR1 MNHNY and CDR2 SVGAGI (reference sequence). The CDR3 spans 15 residues. V lost 0 bases, J lost 6 bases, and 12 bases lay in between. In DNA, the CDR3 is TGTGCCAGCAGTTACTCGAAGGACTCGATCAATGAGCAGTTCTTC. Amino acids: CASSYSKDSINEQFF.

In its sample, this clonotype was seen a few times. V and J are TRBV4-2 and TRBJ1-2, with 10 bases aligning to TRBD1. V lost 4 bases, J lost 2 bases, and 4 bases stayed unmatched. Germline V gene data show CDR1 as LGHNA and CDR2 as YNFKEQ. This CDR3 is built from 15 residues. CDR3 bases: TGTGCCAGCAGCCGCCAGGGACAGGGGAACTATGGCTACACCTTC. It translates to CASSRQGQGNYGYTF.

This clonotype was counted only a few times. The chain couples TRBV18 to TRBJ2-1; 7 bases map to TRBD1. CDR3 length equals 17 residues. The germline V gene encodes CDR1 KGHSH and CDR2 LQKENI. V shed 3 bases, J shed 0 bases, and the junction held 8 bases outside the gene matches. The CDR3 region is CASSPGVRTGSYNEQFF. CDR3 in DNA: TGTGCCAGCTCACCTGGGGTTAGGACAGGCTCCTACAATGAGCAGTTCTTC.

The chain is built from TRBV3-1 and TRBJ2-3, with D hard to call. From germline, CDR1 is LGHDT and CDR2 YNNKEL (reference sequence). V dropped 3 bases and J dropped 5 bases, with 15 bases sitting between them. This CDR3 region has 15 residues. CDR3 in DNA: TGTGCCAGCAGCCAGGACCGGCGATTTCTAGATACGCAGTATTTT. As protein: CASSQDRRFLDTQYF.

This clonotype was observed a single time. This may stem from a read error, because a much larger clone lies one nucleotide away. This chain uses TRBV6-5 with TRBJ2-7; 7 bases agree with TRBD1. Near its end, the DNA agrees better with TRBJ2-4, so the J call may be wrong. Germline lookup yields CDR1 MNHEY and CDR2 SVGAGI. The CDR3 contains 14 residues. The CDR3 reads CACSPRDRQNIQYF. CDR3 DNA: TGTGCCTGCAGTCCCAGGGACAGACAAAACATTCAGTACTTC.

The gene calls are TRBV4-1 and TRBJ2-1; 9 positions agree with TRBD2. Germline trimming cut 0 bases from V and 7 bases from J; bases unmatched to any gene: 4. The CDR3 has 15 amino acids. Germline V gene data show CDR1 as MGHRA and CDR2 as YSYEKL. The CDR3 here is CASSQEAGGRNEQFF. DNA for the CDR3: TGCGCCAGCAGCCAAGAAGCGGGAGGTAGAAATGAGCAGTTCTTC.

This chain uses TRBV20-1 with TRBJ2-1; tentative D call: TRBD2 (5 bases). Between the trimmed V and J ends, which lost 1 base and 7 bases, there was a span of 14 bases. This CDR3 contains 14 residues. Germline values: CDR1 DFQATT, CDR2 SNEGSKA (reference sequence). CDR3 sequence: CSARVTIGRNEQFF. CDR3 in DNA: TGCAGTGCTAGAGTGACTATCGGCAGGAATGAGCAGTTCTTC.

There are a few counts of this clonotype. V and J are TRBV25-1 and TRBJ1-2, with D hard to call. Germline CDR1 and CDR2: MGHDK and SYGVNS. The V end was cut by 4 bases, the J end by 4 bases, with 7 bases between. CDR3 length: 12 amino acids. The CDR3, as DNA: TGTGCCAGCAGTGTGTCAAGCTATGGCTACACCTTC. Residues: CASSVSSYGYTF.

This chain uses TRBV29-1 with TRBJ2-5, with TRBD2 identical over 7 bases. The CDR3 extends over 12 amino acids. Germline trimming cut 4 bases from V and 9 bases from J; bases unmatched to any gene: 8. Germline V gene sequence: CDR1 SQVTM, CDR2 ANQGSEA. CDR3 sequence reads: CSVVRGREAQYF. CDR3 nucleotides: TGCAGCGTTGTTCGGGGCCGGGAGGCCCAGTACTTC.

This chain links TRBV6-1 with TRBJ1-5; TRBD1 aligns across 8 bases. The CDR3 length is 16 residues. Per germline, CDR1 MNHNS and CDR2 SASEGT. V lost 2 bases, J lost 3 bases, and 6 bases stayed unmatched. CDR3 DNA sequence: TGTGCCAGCAGTGAAACTAGGACAGGGCTCAATCAGCCCCAGCATTTT. Its protein product is CASSETRTGLNQPQHF.

This clonotype is a singleton in its sample. The J gene is TRBJ2-1, the V gene TRBV4-1, with 8 nucleotides matching TRBD2. Unmatched junction bases numbered 10, after V lost 3 bases and J lost 6 bases. The CDR3 runs 16 residues. Per the germline V gene, CDR1 is MGHRA and CDR2 is YSYEKL. The CDR3 bases are TGCGCCAGCAGCCACGTAATCACCGGGACTAGCAATGAGCAGTTCTTC. This codes for CASSHVITGTSNEQFF.

This clonotype was found many times. This chain joins TRBV4-2 and TRBJ2-1, with D hard to call. Germline CDR1 is LGHNA and CDR2 is YNFKEQ. The V end lost 1 base, the J end lost 2 bases, and 6 bases lay between the germline ends. This CDR3 comprises 14 residues. CDR3 DNA: TGTGCCAGCAGCCAAGTAGGGACCTACAATGAGCAGTTCTTC. Translation gives CASSQVGTYNEQFF.

This clonotype was picked up a small number of times. The V and J genes are TRBV7-6 and TRBJ2-1; 7 bases map to TRBD2. The CDR3 spans 16 residues. CDR1 and CDR2 from the germline V gene are SGHVS and FNYEAQ. V gave up 4 bases and J gave up 0 bases; unmatched junction bases: 6. The CDR3 nucleotides read TGTGCCAGCAGCTCAACGCGGGGGTCCTCCTACAATGAGCAGTTCTTC. Translated, it gives CASSSTRGSSYNEQFF.

This clonotype was counted only a few times. The chain recombines TRBV10-3 with TRBJ1-1; D perhaps matches TRBD1 (6 bases). V lost 1 base to trimming and J lost 5 bases, with 11 bases between them. This CDR3 spans 14 amino acids. From germline, CDR1 is ENHRY and CDR2 SYGVKD. CDR3 bases: TGTGCCATCAGTGAGTTGGGGGCTAATACTGAAGCTTTCTTT. Protein: CAISELGANTEAFF.

This clonotype was seen a few times. The CDR3, as DNA: TGCAGTGCTAGAGAGAGGGGCGGACCCTACGAGCAGTACTTC. Translating gives CSARERGGPYEQYF. This chain links TRBV20-1 with TRBJ2-7; possibly TRBD1 or TRBD2 for D (5 bases each). The V and J ends lost 0 bases and 2 bases respectively, with 11 bases between them. Germline CDR1 and CDR2: DFQATT and SNEGSKA (reference sequence). The CDR3 covers 14 residues.

As for this clonotype: Since no conserved phenylalanine or tryptophan closes the CDR3, a read error is the likely cause. The V gene is TRBV24-1, the J gene TRBJ2-1; no clear D gene. The DNA end lines up better with TRBJ2-7; the J call may be wrong. The CDR3 totals 11 residues. Germline CDR1 reads KGHDR; CDR2 reads SFDVKD. Written as DNA, the CDR3 is TGTGCCACCTTGGGGAACAATGAGCAGTACTTG. It is translated as CATLGNNEQYL.